Below are 5 T cell receptor beta chains sequenced from a single sample in a study of T cell changes during pregnancy in multiple sclerosis. Profiled with immunoSEQ multiplex PCR; TCRdb holds only in-frame clones, not every one. The sample contains some 80,000 clones, around 94% of which appear only once. Specimen: CD4+ T cells from peripheral blood mononuclear cells, collected after pregnancy. The receptors were sampled from a female donor with multiple sclerosis, enrolled in a pregnancy study.

V gene TRBV5-8 combines with J gene TRBJ1-1, with 11 nucleotides matching TRBD1. CDR1 is SGHTS and CDR2 is YDEGEE in the germline V gene. The trim removed 4 bases at V and 1 base at J, leaving 6 bases unmatched. The CDR3 spans 16 residues. CDR3 in amino acids: CASSNGDRGKNTEAFF. CDR3 coding DNA: TGTGCCAGCAGCAACGGGGACAGGGGGAAGAACACTGAAGCTTTCTTT.

The V gene is TRBV12-2, the J gene TRBJ2-3; the table's D gene call, TRBD1, was not cross checked with the DNA. TRBV12-2 is an annotated pseudogene. The CDR3 is 12 amino acids. In DNA form, the CDR3 reads TGTGCAAGCCTCTTGACAGACGATACGCAGTATTTT. It is translated as CASLLTDDTQYF.

V is TRBV5-6 and J is TRBJ2-1, with TRBD1 identical over 8 bases. Unmatched junction bases numbered 7, after V lost 5 bases and J lost 0 bases. Looked up from germline, CDR1 is SGHDT and CDR2 is YYEEEE. The CDR3 runs to 16 residues. CDR3 in DNA: TGTGCCAGCAGTCTAAACAGGGGGAGCTCCTACAATGAGCAGTTCTTC. Translation: CASSLNRGSSYNEQFF. Full variable domain (outside the CDR3, taken from reference TRBV5-6 and TRBJ2-1): DAGVTQSPTHLIKTRGQQVTLRCSPKSGHDTVSWYQQALGQGPQFIFQYYEEEERQRGNFPDRFSGHQFPNYSSELNVNALLLGDSALYLCASSLNRGSSYNEQFFGPGTRLTVL.

The chain is built from TRBV19 and TRBJ2-3, with 13 bases lining up with TRBD2. The V gene end was trimmed by 1 base and the J gene end by 5 bases; junction bases not matched to a gene: 6. The CDR3 runs 17 residues. CDR1 LNHDA and CDR2 SQIVND come from the germline V gene (reference sequence). The chain's CDR3 is CASSIGTSGSRGDTQYF. In DNA, the CDR3 is TGTGCCAGTAGTATAGGGACTAGCGGGAGTCGTGGAGATACGCAGTATTTT.

The CDR3 loop reads CASRTLSGVLNSPLHF. The CDR3, as DNA: TGTGCCAGCAGGACCCTCAGCGGAGTCCTCAATTCACCCCTCCACTTT. V is TRBV7-8 and J is TRBJ1-6; no clear D. Deletions cut 6 bases from V and 7 bases from J, with 19 bases between. Germline V lookup: CDR1 SGHVS, CDR2 FQNEAQ. This CDR3 has 16 amino acids.